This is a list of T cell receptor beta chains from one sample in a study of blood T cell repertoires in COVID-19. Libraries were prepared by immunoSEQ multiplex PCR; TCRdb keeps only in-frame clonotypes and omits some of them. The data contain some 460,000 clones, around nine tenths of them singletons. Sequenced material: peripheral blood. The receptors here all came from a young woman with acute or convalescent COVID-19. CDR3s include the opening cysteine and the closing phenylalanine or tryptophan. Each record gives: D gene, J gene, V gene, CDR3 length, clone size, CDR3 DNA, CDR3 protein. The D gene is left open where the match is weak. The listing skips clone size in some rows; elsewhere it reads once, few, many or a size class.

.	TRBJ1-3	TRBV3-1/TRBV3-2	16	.	TGTGCCAGCAGCCAAGTCCCACGCGGGATCGGAAACACCATATATTTT	CASSQVPRGIGNTIYF
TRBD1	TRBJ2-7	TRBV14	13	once	TGTGCCAGCAGCCCCGGGTCAGGGGGCGAGCAGTACTTC	CASSPGSGGEQYF
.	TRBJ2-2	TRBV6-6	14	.	TGTGCCAGCAGTTATTCCGAGAGTCCCGGGGAGCTGTTTTTT	CASSYSESPGELFF
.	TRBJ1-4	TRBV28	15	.	TGTGCCAGCAGTTTAAACTTGTCGGGTCGGGAAAAACTGTTTTTT	CASSLNLSGREKLFF
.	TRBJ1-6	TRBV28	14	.	TGTGCCAGCAGTTTCGGGTCAGCTAATTCACCCCTCCACTTT	CASSFGSANSPLHF
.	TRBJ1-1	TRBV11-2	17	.	TGTGCCAGCAGCTTAGTCCCAGTCCCACCTCTGAACACTGAAGCTTTCTTT	CASSLVPVPPLNTEAFF
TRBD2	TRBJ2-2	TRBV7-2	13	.	TGTGCCAGCATAGAGCGGGGGTCCGGGGAGCTGTTTTTT	CASIERGSGELFF
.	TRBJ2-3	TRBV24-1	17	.	TGTGCCACCAGTGACCCCAGGCGGGGTCCACGGGTAGATACGCAGTATTTT	CATSDPRRGPRVDTQYF
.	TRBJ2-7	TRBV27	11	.	TGTGCCAGCAGTTTGAGGGACGAGCAGTACTTC	CASSLRDEQYF
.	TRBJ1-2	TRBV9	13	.	TGTGCCAGCTCCCAAGGGGTTGAGTATGGCTACACCTTC	CASSQGVEYGYTF
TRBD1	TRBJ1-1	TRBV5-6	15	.	TGTGCCAGCAGCTTGGTAGGACAGGGCGGCACTGAAGCTTTCTTT	CASSLVGQGGTEAFF
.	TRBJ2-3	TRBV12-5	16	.	TGTGCTAGTGGTTTGGTAGTTACAGGGAACACAGATACGCAGTATTTT	CASGLVVTGNTDTQYF
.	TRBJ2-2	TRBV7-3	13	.	TGTGCCAGCAGCTTAGAAAGAGGCGGGGAGCTGTTTTTT	CASSLERGGELFF
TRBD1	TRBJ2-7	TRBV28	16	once	TGTGCCAGCACCCACCCCAGGGGGCCTAGCTCCTACGAGCAGTACTTC	CASTHPRGPSSYEQYF
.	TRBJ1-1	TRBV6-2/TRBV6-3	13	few	TGTGCCAGCAGTTTAGAGGTGAACACTGAAGCTTTCTTT	CASSLEVNTEAFF
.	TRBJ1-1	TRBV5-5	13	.	TGTGCCAGCAGGTGGGCAGTTGGTACTGAAGCTTTCTTT	CASRWAVGTEAFF
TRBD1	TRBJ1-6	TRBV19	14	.	TGTGCCAGTAGCCGGACAGGAAGGAATTCACCCCTCCACTTT	CASSRTGRNSPLHF
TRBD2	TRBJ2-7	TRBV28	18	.	TGTGCCAGCAGATCTATCACGGGACTAGCGGGGGTGCTCTACGAGCAGTACTTC	CASRSITGLAGVLYEQYF
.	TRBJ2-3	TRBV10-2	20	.	TGCGCCAGCATACATCGACGCGTGGGACTGAAGCGCGGTATCACAGATACGCAGTATTTT	CASIHRRVGLKRGITDTQYF
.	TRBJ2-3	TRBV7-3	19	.	TGTGCCAGCAGCTTACTTCCACCTTTGGGCCCAAATTCAATAGATACGCAGTATTTT	CASSLLPPLGPNSIDTQYF
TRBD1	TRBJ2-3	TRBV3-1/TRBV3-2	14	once	TGTGCCAGCAGCCGCCAGGGGGTGACAGATACGCAGTATTTT	CASSRQGVTDTQYF
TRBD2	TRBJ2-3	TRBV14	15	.	TGTGCCAGCAGCCAAGAGGTAGCGACGGGGGGTACGCAGTATTTT	CASSQEVATGGTQYF
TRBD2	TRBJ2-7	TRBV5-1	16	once	TGCGCCAGCAGCTTTGGGGGGGTCAATACCCTCTACGAGCAGTACTTC	CASSFGGVNTLYEQYF
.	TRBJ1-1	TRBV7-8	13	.	TGTGCCAGCAGCTTTTCGACTAACACTGAAGCTTTCTTT	CASSFSTNTEAFF
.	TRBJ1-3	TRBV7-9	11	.	TGTGCCAGCAGCCCCAGTGACACCATATATTTT	CASSPSDTIYF
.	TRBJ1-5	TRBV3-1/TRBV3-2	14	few	TGTGCCAGCAGCCACCAGGGAGGGGATCAGCCCCAGCATTTT	CASSHQGGDQPQHF
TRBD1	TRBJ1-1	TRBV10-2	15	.	TGCGCCAGCAGAGATCCGGGACAGGCGGGCACTGAAGCTTTCTTT	CASRDPGQAGTEAFF
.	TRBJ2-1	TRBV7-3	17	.	TGTGCCAGCAGCTTAAAACGGGCGGGTACTACCAGTGGAGAGCAGTTCTTC	CASSLKRAGTTSGEQFF
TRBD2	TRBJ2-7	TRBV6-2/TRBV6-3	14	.	TGTGCCAGCAGTTCGACTAGCGGGGTCTACGAGCAGTACTTC	CASSSTSGVYEQYF
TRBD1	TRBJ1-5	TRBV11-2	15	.	TGTGCCAGCAGCTTATGGGACAGGGATAATCAGCCCCAGCATTTT	CASSLWDRDNQPQHF
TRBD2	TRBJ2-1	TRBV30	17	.	TGTGCCTGGAAGAGGACTAGCGGGGATTGGTCCTACAATGAGCAGTTCTTC	CAWKRTSGDWSYNEQFF
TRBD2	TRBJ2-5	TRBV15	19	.	TGTGCCACCAGCATAAGACTAGCCCCTGGCAGAGTGAACCAAGAGACCCAGTACTTC	CATSIRLAPGRVNQETQYF
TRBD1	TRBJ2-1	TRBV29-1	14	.	TGCAGCGTATCCCCAGCAGGGGGTTACAATGAGCAGTTCTTC	CSVSPAGGYNEQFF
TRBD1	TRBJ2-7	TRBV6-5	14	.	TGTGCCAGCGGGCGGGACAGGGGCAGGTACGAGCAGTACTTC	CASGRDRGRYEQYF
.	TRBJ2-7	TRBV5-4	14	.	TGTGCCAGCAGCTTGATCACCCGCGGGTCCGAGCAGTACTTC	CASSLITRGSEQYF
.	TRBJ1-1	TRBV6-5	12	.	TGTGCCAGCAGGGTGGACAGACGAGAAGCTTTCTTT	CASRVDRREAFF
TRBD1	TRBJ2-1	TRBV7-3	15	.	TGTGCCAGCAGCATAACAGGGGGCGCCTACAATGAGCAGTTCTTC	CASSITGGAYNEQFF
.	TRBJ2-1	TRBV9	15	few	TGTGCCAGCAGCGCAACTAGTCGTTCCTACAATGAGCAGTTCTTC	CASSATSRSYNEQFF
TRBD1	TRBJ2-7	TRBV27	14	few	TGTGCCAGCAGTTTCGGGACAGGGGCCTACGAGCAGTACTTC	CASSFGTGAYEQYF
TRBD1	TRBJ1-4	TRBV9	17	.	TGTGCCAGCAGCCCCCGAGACAGGGGGCAATCCCCAGGAAAACTGTTTTTT	CASSPRDRGQSPGKLFF
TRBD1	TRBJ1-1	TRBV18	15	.	TGTGCCAGCTCACCGGGACAGGGGCAGAGCGCTGAAGCTTTCTTT	CASSPGQGQSAEAFF
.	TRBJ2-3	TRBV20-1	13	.	TGCAGTGCTAGTAGGAGCGGCACAGATACGCAGTATTTT	CSASRSGTDTQYF